The rows below give T cell receptor beta chains drawn from one sample of a study of control samples from healthy donors and cancer patients. TCRdb keeps only in-frame clones here, not all; method: immunoSEQ multiplex PCR. The sample lists roughly 120,000 clones, over 85% occurring once. Sequencing used blood. These receptors were collected from a man aged 25 to 40 in good health. CDR3s include the opening cysteine and the closing phenylalanine or tryptophan. D genes are given only for firm matches. Expanded clones are given a class, and other clones once, few, many or no size at all.

clone size	D gene	V gene	J gene	CDR3 protein	CDR3 DNA
NA	TRBD1	TRBV6-6	TRBJ1-2	CASSALQGGKGGYTF	TGTGCCAGCAGTGCCCTACAGGGGGGAAAAGGTGGCTACACCTTC
NA	NA	TRBV21-1	TRBJ2-2	CASTEGVRCTGELFF	TGTGCCAGCACGGAGGGGGTGAGGTGCACCGGGGAGCTGTTTTTT
NA	TRBD1	TRBV7-9	TRBJ1-2	CASSLPGQDNYGYTF	TGTGCCAGCAGCTTACCGGGACAGGATAACTATGGCTACACCTTC
NA	NA	TRBV19	TRBJ1-3	CASSIEDNSGNTIYF	TGTGCCAGTAGTATAGAGGACAACTCTGGAAACACCATATATTTT
NA	NA	TRBV28	TRBJ1-2	CASSWELVSYYGYTF	TGTGCCAGCAGTTGGGAGCTAGTCTCCTACTATGGCTACACCTTC
NA	NA	TRBV9	TRBJ2-2	CASSPVPTGELFF	TGTGCCAGCAGCCCGGTCCCCACCGGGGAGCTGTTTTTT
NA	NA	TRBV6-4	TRBJ2-1	CASSDSRETNEQFF	TGTGCCAGCAGTGACTCCAGGGAAACCAATGAGCAGTTCTTC
NA	TRBD1	TRBV5-1	TRBJ2-7	CASSLDALLTGRYEQYF	TGCGCCAGCAGCTTGGATGCCCTCCTGACAGGGCGATACGAGCAGTACTTC
NA	NA	TRBV28	TRBJ1-1	CASSPRGRGEAFF	TGTGCCAGCAGTCCTCGAGGGCGGGGTGAAGCTTTCTTT
NA	NA	TRBV4-1	TRBJ2-7	CASSHLQGQQYF	TGCGCCAGCAGCCACTTACAGGGACAGCAGTACTTC
NA	TRBD2	TRBV5-1	TRBJ2-1	CASRGTSGYNEQFF	TGCGCCAGCAGGGGGACTAGCGGTTACAATGAGCAGTTCTTC
NA	NA	TRBV7-9	TRBJ2-5	CASLGQSETQYF	TGTGCCAGCCTCGGACAGAGCGAGACCCAGTACTTC
once	NA	TRBV5-1	TRBJ2-7	CASSGTGARSYEQYF	TGCGCCAGCAGCGGGACCGGGGCCCGCTCCTACGAGCAGTACTTC
few	TRBD2	TRBV3-1/TRBV3-2	TRBJ2-5	CASSQKREAGGWETQYF	TGTGCCAGCAGCCAAAAAAGGGAAGCGGGGGGATGGGAGACCCAGTACTTC
NA	NA	TRBV9	TRBJ2-2	CASSLTSTGELFF	TGTGCCAGCAGCCTAACAAGTACCGGGGAGCTGTTTTTT
NA	TRBD1	TRBV19	TRBJ2-3	CASRPAQGRVDTQYF	TGTGCCAGTAGGCCCGCACAGGGGCGGGTGGATACGCAGTATTTT
NA	NA	TRBV5-1	TRBJ2-5	CASSPQVTVGPETQYF	TGCGCCAGCAGCCCCCAGGTAACGGTAGGGCCGGAGACCCAGTACTTC
NA	NA	TRBV19	TRBJ1-5	CASSPNAEAARQPQHF	TGTGCCAGTAGTCCAAACGCGGAGGCGGCCAGACAGCCCCAGCATTTT
once	NA	TRBV5-1	TRBJ2-5	CASSLSPWVAKETQYF	TGCGCCAGCAGCTTGAGCCCCTGGGTCGCCAAAGAGACCCAGTACTTC
once	NA	TRBV11-2	TRBJ2-7	CASSFGSTYEQYF	TGTGCCAGCAGCTTCGGCAGCACCTACGAGCAGTACTTC
NA	TRBD1	TRBV9	TRBJ2-1	CASSGGQGITGEQFF	TGTGCCAGCAGCGGGGGACAGGGGATTACGGGTGAGCAGTTCTTC
NA	TRBD1	TRBV9	TRBJ2-7	CASSEGDRVVNEQYF	TGTGCCAGCAGCGAGGGGGACAGGGTTGTGAACGAGCAGTACTTC
NA	TRBD2	TRBV6-2/TRBV6-3	TRBJ2-1	CASSLGTRSFNEQFF	TGTGCCAGCAGCCTCGGGACTAGGAGTTTCAATGAGCAGTTCTTC
NA	TRBD2	TRBV5-4	TRBJ2-3	CASSQRGRRPDTQYF	TGTGCCAGCAGCCAGCGGGGAAGGAGACCAGATACGCAGTATTTT
NA	NA	TRBV30	TRBJ1-2	CAWSGTEGHGYTF	TGTGCCTGGAGTGGGACAGAGGGCCATGGCTACACCTTC
NA	NA	TRBV7-2	TRBJ2-5	CASSSQGTSSQETQYF	TGTGCCAGCAGCTCACAGGGTACGTCCAGTCAAGAGACCCAGTACTTC
NA	NA	TRBV11-2	TRBJ1-2	CASSPGGGYGYTF	TGTGCCAGCAGCCCCGGGGGGGGCTATGGCTACACCTTC
NA	NA	TRBV6-5	TRBJ1-6	CASSPQSTYSPLHF	TGTGCCAGCAGTCCTCAGAGTACCTATTCACCCCTCCACTTT
NA	NA	TRBV7-9	TRBJ2-3	CASSLDSGSDEYF	TGTGCCAGCAGCCTAGATTCAGGGTCCGACGAGTATTTT
NA	NA	TRBV6-5	TRBJ1-2	CASSYSSQGRGYTF	TGTGCCAGCAGTTACTCGAGCCAGGGAAGAGGCTACACCTTC
NA	NA	TRBV5-8	TRBJ2-1	CASSFGYEQFF	TGTGCCAGCAGCTTCGGGTATGAGCAGTTCTTC
NA	NA	TRBV28	TRBJ1-6	CASSLSGDVHF	TGTGCCAGCAGTTTATCGGGGGACGTCCACTTT
NA	TRBD1	TRBV30	TRBJ1-6	CASTGFDSPLHF	TGTGCATCGACAGGGTTTGATTCACCCCTCCACTTT
NA	NA	TRBV4-1	TRBJ2-7	CASSHLASAYEQYF	TGCGCCAGCAGCCATTTGGCTTCCGCCTACGAGCAGTACTTC
NA	NA	TRBV29-1	TRBJ2-3	CSVRWDTQYF	TGCAGCGTTCGGTGGGATACGCAGTATTTT
NA	NA	TRBV30	TRBJ2-7	CAWSSGFYEQYF	TGTGCCTGGAGTTCCGGGTTTTACGAGCAGTACTTC
NA	NA	TRBV6-5	TRBJ1-6	CASSYQGSYNSPLHF	TGTGCCAGCAGTTACCAGGGCTCCTATAATTCACCCCTCCACTTT
NA	NA	TRBV5-1	TRBJ2-5	CASSFAPAGWGETQYF	TGCGCCAGCAGCTTTGCCCCTGCCGGGTGGGGGGAGACCCAGTACTTC
NA	NA	TRBV2	TRBJ2-5	CASSLQGSPETQYF	TGTGCCAGCAGTTTGCAGGGGTCTCCCGAGACCCAGTACTTC
NA	TRBD2	TRBV3-1/TRBV3-2	TRBJ2-7	CASSQDPRTSGAYEQYF	TGTGCCAGCAGCCAAGATCCCAGGACTAGCGGGGCCTACGAGCAGTACTTC
NA	NA	TRBV6-6	TRBJ2-3	CASSREGRAQDTQYF	TGTGCCAGCAGCCGAGAGGGCCGGGCTCAAGATACGCAGTATTTT
NA	NA	TRBV30	TRBJ1-6	CAWRRINSPLHF	TGTGCCTGGCGTAGGATTAATTCGCCCCTCCACTTT
NA	NA	TRBV4-1	TRBJ2-4	CASSQGTHQGGPTQWYIQYF	TGCGCCAGCAGCCAAGGTACACACCAGGGGGGCCCGACACAATGGTACATTCAGTACTTC
NA	NA	TRBV6-2/TRBV6-3	TRBJ1-5	CASSFGEGSQPQHF	TGTGCCAGCAGCTTCGGGGAAGGGAGCCAGCCCCAGCATTTT
once	NA	TRBV27	TRBJ2-7	CASSLSSTYEQYF	TGTGCCAGCAGTTTATCCTCAACGTACGAGCAGTACTTC
NA	NA	TRBV7-2	TRBJ2-5	CASTHRGLHQETQYF	TGTGCCAGCACCCATCGGGGCCTCCACCAAGAGACCCAGTACTTC
NA	NA	TRBV10-3	TRBJ2-7	CAISESRELYEQYF	TGTGCCATCAGTGAAAGTCGGGAGCTGTACGAGCAGTACTTC
NA	NA	TRBV28	TRBJ1-6	CATINRGLNSPLHF	TGTGCCACCATAAACCGGGGTCTAAATTCACCCCTCCACTTT
NA	TRBD1	TRBV27	TRBJ2-7	CASSFIGVGQGAIEQYF	TGTGCCAGCAGTTTTATAGGTGTTGGACAGGGGGCTATCGAGCAGTACTTC
NA	NA	TRBV18	TRBJ1-1	CASSPRRGEEAFF	TGTGCCAGCTCACCAAGGAGGGGGGAGGAAGCTTTCTTT
NA	TRBD2	TRBV14	TRBJ2-7	CASRSSGGSYEQYF	TGTGCCAGCAGGTCTAGCGGGGGGTCCTACGAGCAGTACTTC
NA	NA	TRBV25-1	TRBJ1-2	CASSMGTAPYGYTF	TGTGCCAGCAGTATGGGGACCGCCCCCTATGGCTACACCTTC
NA	TRBD1	TRBV7-9	TRBJ2-6	CASSYQGAGGANVLTF	TGTGCCAGCAGCTACCAGGGGGCGGGGGGGGCCAACGTCCTGACTTTC
NA	TRBD1	TRBV6-5	TRBJ2-7	CASSPPGQGGEQYF	TGTGCCAGCAGTCCACCGGGACAGGGGGGTGAGCAGTACTTC
once	NA	TRBV4-3	TRBJ2-1	CASSQQQAYNEQFF	TGCGCCAGCAGCCAACAACAGGCCTACAATGAGCAGTTCTTC
NA	NA	TRBV5-1	TRBJ1-3	CASSLGSSGNTIYF	TGCGCCAGCAGCTTAGGGAGCTCTGGAAACACCATATATTTT
NA	NA	TRBV2	TRBJ1-2	CAAGVGYGYTF	TGTGCCGCGGGGGTGGGCTATGGCTACACCTTC